This entry lists 13 T cell receptor beta chains sequenced from one sample in a study of technical replicates of blood from a few donors. Sequencing used immunoSEQ multiplex PCR; TCRdb keeps in-frame clones, though not all of them. The data show roughly 80,000 clones, around 92% seen once. Sequenced input: T cells isolated from PBMCs. All receptors derive from a human donor in good health.

The rearrangement joins TRBV2 to TRBJ2-6; TRBD2 agrees at 9 bases. This CDR3 region has 18 residues. Unmatched junction bases numbered 5, after V lost 2 bases and J lost 0 bases. CDR1 is SNHLY, CDR2 FYNNEI, per germline. The CDR3 nucleotides read TGTGCCAGCAGTGAAAGACTAGCGGCAGTCTCTGGGGCCAACGTCCTGACTTTC. It translates to CASSERLAAVSGANVLTF.

V and J are TRBV5-4 and TRBJ2-3, with D possibly TRBD2 on 6 matching bases. This CDR3 contains 15 residues. The germline CDR1 and CDR2 sequences are SGHNT and YYREEE (reference sequence). V was trimmed by 3 bases and J by 6 bases, leaving 17 bases between them. Here the CDR3 reads CASSSGGPRADTQYF. The CDR3 coding sequence is TGTGCCAGCAGCTCCGGAGGGCCCAGAGCGGATACGCAGTATTTT.

The CDR3 DNA reads TGTGCCAGTAGTGTCATCGGACAGAAGGAACAGTACTTC. Protein sequence: CASSVIGQKEQYF. This chain connects TRBV19 to TRBJ2-7; a weak D match, TRBD1 (6 bases). The CDR3 has 13 amino acids. V was cut by 5 bases and J by 10 bases, with 18 bases left in between. CDR1 and CDR2 from the germline V gene are LNHDA and SQIVND (reference sequence).

Only one count was recorded for this clone. The chain links TRBV28 to TRBJ1-1; D is ambiguous. V was cut by 9 bases and J by 5 bases, with 10 bases left in between. The CDR3 is made up of 11 amino acids. Germline V CDR1 and CDR2: MDHEN, SYDVKM. CDR3 protein: CASFEGTEAFF. DNA of the CDR3: TGTGCCAGTTTCGAGGGAACTGAAGCTTTCTTT.

This chain connects TRBV6-1 to TRBJ1-3; TRBD1 is a possible D gene (5 bases). V was cut by 3 bases and J by 2 bases, with 8 bases left in between. There are 14 residues in the CDR3. Germline loops: CDR1 MNHNS, CDR2 SASEGT. In DNA, the CDR3 is TGTGCCAGCAGTGATTTAGGGGCTGGAAACACCATATATTTT. Translated, it gives CASSDLGAGNTIYF.

The V call is TRBV5-6, the J call TRBJ2-2; D gene ambiguous. The V end was cut by 2 bases, the J end by 4 bases, with 9 bases between. Germline CDR1 reads SGHDT; CDR2 reads YYEEEE. The CDR3 is made up of 14 amino acids. The CDR3 sequence: CASSFFFGTGELFF. The CDR3 DNA follows: TGTGCCAGCAGCTTCTTCTTCGGCACCGGGGAGCTGTTTTTT.

This clone was observed a single time. The V and J genes are TRBV5-1 and TRBJ1-2; 8 nucleotides align to TRBD1. After removal of 0 bases from V and 0 bases from J, the junction contained 10 bases not matched to a gene. The CDR3 sequence is 18 residues long. Germline lookup yields CDR1 SGHRS and CDR2 YFSETQ. The CDR3 nucleotides are TGCGCCAGCAGCTTGGGAGTTATTGAGGACAGGGCTAACTATGGCTACACCTTC. Translating gives CASSLGVIEDRANYGYTF.

The J gene is TRBJ2-5, the V gene TRBV27, with 9 bases aligning to TRBD1. The J segment lost 5 bases and the V segment lost 3 bases, leaving 1 base of the junction unmatched. The CDR3 sequence is 13 residues long. Germline CDR1 reads MNHEY; CDR2 reads SMNVEV (reference sequence). As DNA, the CDR3 is TGTGCCAGCAGTTTTGACAGGGGGGAGACCCAGTACTTC. Translation: CASSFDRGETQYF.

The V and J genes are TRBV28 and TRBJ2-3, with 12 bases aligning to TRBD2. The CDR3 is made up of 15 amino acids. The junction had 8 bases not matched to a gene; V was cut back by 7 bases and J by 6 bases. CDR1 is MDHEN, CDR2 SYDVKM, per germline. The CDR3 region is CASKRLAGEEDTQYF. CDR3 nucleotides: TGTGCCAGCAAGAGACTAGCGGGAGAGGAGGATACGCAGTATTTT. Variable domain in full (rest from reference TRBV28 and TRBJ2-3): DVKVTQSSRYLVKRTGEKVFLECVQDMDHENMFWYRQDPGLGLRLIYFSYDVKMKEKGDIPEGYSVSREKKERFSLILESASTNQTSMYLCASKRLAGEEDTQYFGPGTRLTVL.

This chain links TRBV10-3 with TRBJ2-2; 11 bases line up with TRBD1. Germline values: CDR1 ENHRY, CDR2 SYGVKD. Trimming removed 3 bases from V and 6 bases from J; junction bases left unmatched: 9. CDR3 length: 17 residues. For the CDR3, the DNA is TGTGCCATCAGTGAAAAACCGGGACAGGGGGATTCCGGGGAGCTGTTTTTT. It specifies CAISEKPGQGDSGELFF.

The CDR3 loop reads CASRPGTYEQYF. The CDR3 coding sequence is TGTGCCAGCAGACCCGGGACATACGAGCAGTACTTC. The chain combines TRBV2 with TRBJ2-7; perhaps TRBD1 as D (6 bases). CDR1 and CDR2 (germline): SNHLY, FYNNEI. Trimming cost V 6 bases and J 4 bases, with 10 bases left between them. The CDR3 sequence is 12 residues long.

V is TRBV4-3 and J is TRBJ1-1; unclear D gene. CDR3 length: 14 amino acids. V lost 5 bases to trimming and J lost 4 bases, with 14 bases between them. Germline V gene data show CDR1 as LGHNA and CDR2 as YSLEER. In DNA, the CDR3 is TGCGCCAGCAGCGAGGTAGAGGGAATCACTGAAGCTTTCTTT. Its protein is CASSEVEGITEAFF.

The chain recombines TRBV27 with TRBJ2-7; 9 positions match TRBD1. V shed 10 bases and J 5 bases; nucleotides not matched to a gene: 12. The CDR3 covers 14 residues. Germline assignment: CDR1 MNHEY and CDR2 SMNVEV (reference sequence). The CDR3 DNA reads TGTGCCACCGACCCAGGGGACAGGGCCGACGAGCAGTACTTC. It is translated as CATDPGDRADEQYF.